The 28 T cell receptor beta chains below all came from one sample that was sequenced in a study of blood T cell repertoires in COVID-19. Only in-frame clones appear in the TCRdb table, and some are missing; sequencing was by immunoSEQ multiplex PCR. The data hold 43,000 or so clones, with approximately 86% observed a single time. Sequencing was done on a sample of peripheral blood. The receptors stem from a woman at least 80 years old with active COVID-19.

The gene calls are TRBV3-1 (or the pseudogene TRBV3-2) and TRBJ1-2, with 9 bases lining up with TRBD1. Germline values: CDR1 LGHDT, CDR2 YNNKEL (reference sequence). The V gene end was trimmed by 4 bases and the J gene end by 7 bases; junction bases not matched to a gene: 10. There are 15 residues in the CDR3. The CDR3 sequence: CASSPDGTGKGGYTF. The CDR3 DNA reads TGTGCCAGCAGCCCGGATGGGACAGGGAAGGGTGGCTACACCTTC.

The sample holds a few counts of this clone. The V and J genes are TRBV7-2 and TRBJ1-3; TRBD1 aligns across 8 bases. Germline CDR1 SGHTA, CDR2 FQGNSA. The V and J ends lost 4 bases and 2 bases, in that order; junction bases with no gene match: 4. This CDR3 contains 15 residues. Here the CDR3 DNA reads TGTGCCAGCAGCTCCAACAGGGGGACTGGAAACACCATATATTTT. Translated: CASSSNRGTGNTIYF. Full variable domain (rest looked up from reference TRBV7-2 and TRBJ1-3): GAGVSQSPSNKVTEKGKDVELRCDPISGHTALYWYRQSLGQGLEFLIYFQGNSAPDKSGLPSDRFSAERTGGSVSTLTIQRTQQEDSAVYLCASSSNRGTGNTIYFGEGSWLTVV.

This sequence joins TRBV10-2 and TRBJ1-5; D is perhaps TRBD1 (6 bases). Germline CDR1 is WSHSY and CDR2 is SAAADI. V shed 0 bases and J shed 3 bases, with 9 bases lying between them. CDR3 length equals 15 residues. The CDR3 loop is CASSESDRNNQPQHF. The CDR3 DNA sequence: TGCGCCAGCAGTGAGTCTGACAGGAACAATCAGCCCCAGCATTTT.

V usage is TRBV27 and J usage is TRBJ2-7, with D maybe TRBD1 (5 bases). This CDR3 region has 15 residues. With 0 bases removed from V and 5 bases from J, the gap between germline ends came to 14 bases. Per germline, CDR1 MNHEY and CDR2 SMNVEV (reference sequence). This CDR3 is CASSLSAQGIHEQYF. For the CDR3, the DNA is TGTGCCAGCAGTTTATCTGCGCAGGGTATCCACGAGCAGTACTTC.

The V and J genes are TRBV15 and TRBJ2-3, with TRBD2 matching 7 bases. The germline CDR1 and CDR2 sequences are LNHNV and YYDKDF (reference sequence). Unmatched junction bases numbered 10, after V lost 3 bases and J lost 4 bases. The CDR3 loop spans 16 amino acids. The CDR3 region has the DNA TGTGCCACCAGCAGTGGGGGGGTGCGAATTGCAGATACGCAGTATTTT. Translated: CATSSGGVRIADTQYF.

The chain couples TRBV19 to TRBJ2-1, with a tentative D call TRBD1 (6 bases). Per germline, CDR1 LNHDA and CDR2 SQIVND (reference sequence). The CDR3 is 13 amino acids. Trimming removed 5 bases at V and 2 bases at J, with 7 bases between. CDR3 in amino acids: CASSQGTYNEQFF. CDR3 sequence (DNA): TGTGCCAGTAGTCAGGGGACCTACAATGAGCAGTTCTTC.

The genes are TRBV19 and TRBJ1-1; 7 nucleotides align to TRBD1. The CDR3 consists of 15 residues. J gave up 3 bases and V 6 bases, and 10 bases lay outside the gene matches. The germline V gene has CDR1 LNHDA and CDR2 SQIVND (reference sequence). The CDR3 region has the DNA TGTGCCAGTAGCCCATACTCGACAGGGCACACTGAAGCTTTCTTT. Protein: CASSPYSTGHTEAFF.

The chain employs TRBV30 and TRBJ1-3; no clear D gene. Germline CDR1 GTSNPN, CDR2 SVGIG (reference sequence). The CDR3 consists of 13 residues. Trimming shortened V by 6 bases and J by 3 bases, and 12 bases separated the two germline ends. The chain's CDR3 is CACVTRNGNTIYF. The CDR3 nucleotides are TGTGCCTGCGTGACACGGAATGGAAACACCATATATTTT.

The rearrangement links TRBV6-5 to TRBJ1-2; TRBD1 matches 9 bases. The CDR3 loop spans 12 amino acids. The trim removed 6 bases at V and 7 bases at J, leaving 3 bases unmatched. Germline lookup yields CDR1 MNHEY and CDR2 SVGAGI. The CDR3 loop reads CASRGQGFGYTF. DNA of the CDR3: TGTGCCAGCAGGGGACAGGGTTTTGGCTACACCTTC.

The chain employs TRBV4-3 and TRBJ2-1; 7 bases agree with TRBD2. Germline values: CDR1 LGHNA, CDR2 YSLEER. This CDR3 comprises 14 residues. The V segment lost 3 bases and the J segment 3 bases; nucleotides outside the gene matches: 2. CDR3 in amino acids: CASSQGGDYNEQFF. DNA of the CDR3: TGCGCCAGCAGCCAGGGGGGGGACTACAATGAGCAGTTCTTC.

The CDR3 region has the DNA TGTGCCACCGCTGAAACGAGGGAGACCCAGTACTTC. This gives the protein CATAETRETQYF. The rearrangement joins TRBV24-1 to TRBJ2-5; D is unresolved. The germline V gene has CDR1 KGHDR and CDR2 SFDVKD. This CDR3 is 12 amino acids long. Trimming stripped 9 bases from V and 5 bases from J, with 12 bases between.

The CDR3 region is CASSSSGRGGTYEQFF. The CDR3 nucleotides read TGTGCCAGCAGTTCTAGTGGGCGGGGGGGCACTTATGAGCAGTTCTTC. The chain joins TRBV28 to TRBJ2-1, with 9 bases lining up with TRBD2. Germline lookup yields CDR1 MDHEN and CDR2 SYDVKM. This CDR3 has 16 amino acids. V lost 4 bases and J lost 8; bases outside the gene matches: 12.

The chain carries TRBV2 and TRBJ1-6; TRBD1 might be the D (5 bases). The CDR3 sequence is 14 residues long. CDR1 is SNHLY, CDR2 FYNNEI, per germline. Trimming left V 7 bases short and J 9 bases short, with 16 bases between. The DNA of the CDR3 is TGTGCCAGCACTGACAGTTTCGCCATTTCACCCCTCCACTTT. Translated, it gives CASTDSFAISPLHF.

V is TRBV20-1 and J is TRBJ2-7; D perhaps matches TRBD2 (6 bases). The CDR3 loop spans 14 amino acids. V was cut by 3 bases and J by 6 bases, with 18 bases left in between. Germline-derived CDR1 and CDR2 are DFQATT and SNEGSKA (reference sequence). The CDR3 DNA reads as TGCAGTGCTAGTGCGGCGAGGGAGGATGGCGAGCAGTACTTC. It yields the protein CSASAAREDGEQYF.

This chain uses TRBV4-2 with TRBJ2-5; TRBD1 agrees at 9 bases. CDR1 and CDR2 (germline): LGHNA, YNFKEQ. V lost 4 bases and J lost 3; bases outside the gene matches: 3. The CDR3 is 14 amino acids. In nucleotides, the CDR3 is TGTGCCAGCAGCCTGAGGACAGGGGAAGAGACCCAGTACTTC. This sequence encodes CASSLRTGEETQYF.

The rearrangement joins TRBV28 to TRBJ2-3; perhaps TRBD2 as D (7 bases). The CDR3 covers 15 residues. Trimming shortened V by 3 bases and J by 1 base, and 11 bases separated the two germline ends. Germline CDR1 reads MDHEN; CDR2 reads SYDVKM. The CDR3 DNA follows: TGTGCCAGCAGTTTTCCGGGGGGCGGCACAGATACGCAGTATTTT. This encodes CASSFPGGGTDTQYF.

The chain employs TRBV11-2 and TRBJ2-3; TRBD1 aligns across 7 bases. The trim removed 0 bases at V and 3 bases at J, leaving 6 bases unmatched. Germline V gene data show CDR1 as SGHAT and CDR2 as FQNNGV. The CDR3 contains 16 residues. The CDR3 sequence: CASSLDIRGQTDTQYF. DNA for the CDR3: TGTGCCAGCAGCTTAGATATAAGGGGGCAGACAGATACGCAGTATTTT. The variable domain in full, with the rest retrieved from reference TRBV11-2 and TRBJ2-3, is EAGVAQSPRYKIIEKRQSVAFWCNPISGHATLYWYQQILGQGPKLLIQFQNNGVVDDSQLPKDRFSAERLKGVDSTLKIQPAKLEDSAVYLCASSLDIRGQTDTQYFGPGTRLTVL.

In nucleotides, the CDR3 is TGTGCCAGCAGTTTACAAGTCCGCAGGGGGCCTACGGCTTTCTTT. Protein product: CASSLQVRRGPTAFF. The chain is built from TRBV28 and TRBJ1-1; the match to TRBD1 covers 8 bases. CDR3 length equals 15 residues. V lost 2 bases to trimming and J lost 11 bases; unmatched junction nucleotides: 13. Per the germline V gene, CDR1 is MDHEN and CDR2 is SYDVKM. The full variable domain, with the rest looked up from reference TRBV28 and TRBJ1-1, is DVKVTQSSRYLVKRTGEKVFLECVQDMDHENMFWYRQDPGLGLRLIYFSYDVKMKEKGDIPEGYSVSREKKERFSLILESASTNQTSMYLCASSLQVRRGPTAFFGQGTRLTVV.

The rearrangement links TRBV6-2 or TRBV6-3 to TRBJ2-4; perhaps TRBD1 as D (5 bases). Germline CDR1 and CDR2: MNHEY and SVGEGT. Trimming pared 0 bases from V and 5 bases from J, leaving 5 bases between. CDR3 length: 13 amino acids. CDR3 protein: CASSYSTENIQYF. The CDR3 coding sequence is TGTGCCAGCAGTTACTCGACAGAAAACATTCAGTACTTC.

This clone is termed medium-sized (0.01 to 0.1%). The chain couples TRBV6-2 or TRBV6-3 to TRBJ2-7; D uncertain. There are 13 residues in the CDR3. Trimming took 0 bases from V and 2 from J, leaving 5 bases between them. Germline V gives CDR1 MNHEY, CDR2 SVGEGT. The CDR3 protein is CASSYSTPYEQYF. CDR3 coding DNA: TGTGCCAGCAGTTACTCGACTCCCTACGAGCAGTACTTC.

The count of this clone is one. The V gene is TRBV18, the J gene TRBJ2-7; D ambiguous. V was pared by 0 bases and J by 0 bases, with 9 bases between. Germline-derived CDR1 and CDR2 are KGHSH and LQKENI. CDR3 length: 15 residues. The DNA for the CDR3 is TGTGCCAGCTCACCACCGGCAGGCAGCTCCTACGAGCAGTACTTC. This translates into CASSPPAGSSYEQYF.

V gene TRBV20-1 combines with J gene TRBJ2-1, with a tentative D call TRBD2 (6 bases). The CDR3 runs to 16 residues. CDR1 is DFQATT and CDR2 is SNEGSKA in the germline V gene (reference sequence). V lost 3 bases and J 0 bases, leaving 15 bases between the germline ends. CDR3 sequence (DNA): TGCAGTGCTAGTTATGGTCTAGCGAGCTCCTACAATGAGCAGTTCTTC. Protein: CSASYGLASSYNEQFF.

This chain uses TRBV15 with TRBJ1-6, with 7 bases aligning to TRBD1. The V gene's germline CDR1 is LNHNV and CDR2 YYDKDF (reference sequence). V lost 4 bases and J lost 6; bases outside the gene matches: 3. CDR3 size: 14 residues. The CDR3 nucleotides are TGTGCCACCAGCACCGGGACAGCTAATTCACCCCTCCACTTT. The encoded protein is CATSTGTANSPLHF. The full variable domain, its missing parts supplied by reference TRBV15 and TRBJ1-6, is DAMVIQNPRYQVTQFGKPVTLSCSQTLNHNVMYWYQQKSSQAPKLLFHYYDKDFNNEADTPDNFQSRRPNTSFCFLDIRSPGLGDTAMYLCATSTGTANSPLHFGNGTRLTVT.

This chain uses TRBV30 with TRBJ1-6; tentative D call: TRBD1 (5 bases). CDR3 length: 13 residues. Looked up from germline, CDR1 is GTSNPN and CDR2 is SVGIG (reference sequence). Trimming stripped 5 bases from V and 8 bases from J, with 13 bases between. CDR3 protein: CAWAPGLDSPLHF. As DNA, the CDR3 is TGTGCCTGGGCCCCAGGGCTAGATTCACCCCTCCACTTT.

The chain recombines TRBV24-1 with TRBJ1-2; TRBD1 is a possible D gene (6 bases). V was trimmed by 3 bases and J by 0 bases, leaving 10 bases between them. CDR1 and CDR2 from the germline V gene are KGHDR and SFDVKD. The CDR3 has 15 amino acids. As DNA, the CDR3 is TGTGCCACCAGTGATCCGCAGGGGTCTAACTATGGCTACACCTTC. Amino acids: CATSDPQGSNYGYTF.

V usage is TRBV14 and J usage is TRBJ2-7; 9 bases line up with TRBD2. The CDR3 is made up of 15 amino acids. Germline V gene lookup returns CDR1 SGHDN and CDR2 FVKESK. J lost 8 bases, V lost 4 bases, and 12 bases had no gene match. This CDR3 reads CASSPHLAGVGKQYF. CDR3 DNA sequence: TGTGCCAGCAGCCCCCATTTAGCGGGGGTAGGCAAGCAGTACTTC.

The chain recombines TRBV4-1 with TRBJ1-4; 7 bases are a match to TRBD1. After removal of 0 bases from V and 0 bases from J, the junction contained 7 bases not matched to a gene. The CDR3 sequence is 18 residues long. Germline V gene data show CDR1 as MGHRA and CDR2 as YSYEKL. CDR3 protein: CASSQDHRGRATNEKLFF. CDR3 sequence (DNA): TGCGCCAGCAGCCAAGACCACAGGGGAAGAGCAACTAATGAAAAACTGTTTTTT.

The chain has TRBV28 and TRBJ1-5; tentatively, D is TRBD1 (6 bases). The CDR3 has 13 amino acids. CDR1 is MDHEN, CDR2 SYDVKM, per germline. The V end lost 6 bases, the J end lost 7 bases, and 13 bases lay between the germline ends. DNA for the CDR3: TGTGCCAGCAGGGACCAGGGGTCCCAGCCCCAGCATTTT. It translates to CASRDQGSQPQHF.